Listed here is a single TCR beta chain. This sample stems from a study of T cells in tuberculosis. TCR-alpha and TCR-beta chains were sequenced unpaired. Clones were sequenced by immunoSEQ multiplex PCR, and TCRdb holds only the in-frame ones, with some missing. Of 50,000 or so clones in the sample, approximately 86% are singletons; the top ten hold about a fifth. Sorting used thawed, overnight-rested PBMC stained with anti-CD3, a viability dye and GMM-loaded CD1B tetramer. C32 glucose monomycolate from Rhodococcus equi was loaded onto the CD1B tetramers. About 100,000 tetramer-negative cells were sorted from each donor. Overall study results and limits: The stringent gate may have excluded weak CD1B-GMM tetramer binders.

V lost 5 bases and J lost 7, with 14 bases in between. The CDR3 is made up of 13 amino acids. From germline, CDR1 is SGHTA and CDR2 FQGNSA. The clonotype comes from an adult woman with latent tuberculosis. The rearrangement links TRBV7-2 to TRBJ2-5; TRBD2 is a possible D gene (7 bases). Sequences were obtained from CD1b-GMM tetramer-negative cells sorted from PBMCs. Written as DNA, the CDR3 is TGTGCCAGCAGCCCCCGGGGGGCTGGGACCCAGTACTTC. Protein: CASSPRGAGTQYF.